These 14 T cell receptor beta chains originate from one sample sequenced in a study of OX40 agonist ivuxolimab in advanced cancers. Library preparation was by the immunoSEQ multiplex PCR assay. Held by TCRdb, this immuneACCESS table contains in-frame sequences only and omits some clones. Under half of the omission traces to an unresolved V gene where checked; the cause of the rest is unknown. In all, the sample holds approximately 47,000 clones, and around nine tenths of those were seen once. The top ten clones comprise around 6.7% of the sample. The sample was CD4+ or CD8+ T cells sorted from blood, taken in a trial of the OX40 agonist ivuxolimab. The receptors here all came from an adult with an advanced solid tumor such as melanoma, head and neck, liver or kidney cancer.

The chain combines TRBV27 with TRBJ2-7; D is undetermined. Germline CDR1 and CDR2: MNHEY and SMNVEV (reference sequence). V lost 3 bases and J lost 2, with 8 bases in between. The CDR3 runs 13 residues. DNA of the CDR3: TGTGCCAGCAGTTTCAGCTTACCCTACGAGCAGTACTTC. It translates to CASSFSLPYEQYF.

This chain links TRBV14 with TRBJ2-5; perhaps TRBD2 as D (5 bases). V lost 4 bases and J lost 4, with 10 bases in between. CDR3 size: 13 residues. Germline loops: CDR1 SGHDN, CDR2 FVKESK. In DNA form, the CDR3 reads TGTGCCAGCAGCCTCTCCGGGGTAGAGACCCAGTACTTC. This codes for CASSLSGVETQYF.

The V gene is TRBV19, the J gene TRBJ1-4; no clear D gene. Germline V gene lookup returns CDR1 LNHDA and CDR2 SQIVND (reference sequence). Trimming pared 7 bases from V and 4 bases from J, leaving 19 bases between. The CDR3 sequence is 16 residues long. The CDR3 DNA reads as TGTGCCAGTACCACCGAGGCCGGACTGATTAATGAAAAACTGTTTTTT. This sequence encodes CASTTEAGLINEKLFF.

Here the CDR3 reads CASKSTGRNYNSPLHF. As DNA, the CDR3 is TGTGCCAGCAAGAGTACAGGGCGCAACTATAATTCACCCCTCCACTTT. The chain combines TRBV27 with TRBJ1-6, with D possibly TRBD1 on 6 matching bases. The CDR3 length is 16 residues. Trimming took 7 bases from V and 3 from J, leaving 16 bases between them. Germline values: CDR1 MNHEY, CDR2 SMNVEV (reference sequence).

This chain joins TRBV15 and TRBJ1-6; 7 bases map to TRBD1. The germline V gene has CDR1 LNHNV and CDR2 YYDKDF (reference sequence). With V trimmed by 1 base and J by 9 bases, 9 bases remained unmatched. This CDR3 comprises 16 residues. The CDR3 is CATSRAGTGVGSPLHF. DNA for the CDR3: TGTGCCACCAGCAGAGCCGGAACAGGGGTGGGTTCACCCCTCCACTTT.

This chain links TRBV6-4 with TRBJ2-6, with D unresolved. Germline CDR1 is MRHNA and CDR2 is SNTAGT. There are 15 residues in the CDR3. Trimming removed 6 bases at V and 0 bases at J, with 9 bases between. The DNA for the CDR3 is TGTGCCAGCAGCAACAGCACCTCTGGGGCCAACGTCCTGACTTTC. Its translation: CASSNSTSGANVLTF.

The genes are TRBV28 and TRBJ1-1, with D uncertain. This CDR3 spans 16 amino acids. Trimming removed 7 bases at V and 1 base at J, with 19 bases between. Germline V lookup: CDR1 MDHEN, CDR2 SYDVKM. DNA for the CDR3: TGTGCCAGCACCCTTGCTCTACCCCGAACGAACACTGAAGCTTTCTTT. Amino acids: CASTLALPRTNTEAFF.

The chain couples TRBV19 to TRBJ1-5; D might be TRBD1 (5 bases). This CDR3 is 17 amino acids long. The ends were cut back, 6 bases at V and 2 bases at J, with 20 bases in the middle. The germline V gene encodes CDR1 LNHDA and CDR2 SQIVND (reference sequence). CDR3 sequence reads: CASSPNQGKGGNQPQHF. In DNA form, the CDR3 reads TGTGCCAGTAGCCCGAATCAAGGAAAAGGGGGCAATCAGCCCCAGCATTTT.

This clone was picked up a small number of times. V gene TRBV7-8 combines with J gene TRBJ1-1, with D unresolved. CDR3 length equals 18 residues. Germline loops: CDR1 SGHVS, CDR2 FQNEAQ. The ends were cut back, 1 base at V and 0 bases at J, with 18 bases in the middle. The CDR3 here is CASSLDGWGNDLNTEAFF. DNA for the CDR3: TGTGCCAGCAGCTTAGATGGTTGGGGTAATGATTTGAACACTGAAGCTTTCTTT.

This chain joins TRBV4-1 and TRBJ2-7, with D tentatively TRBD1 or TRBD2 (5 bases each). V was pared by 4 bases and J by 0 bases, with 10 bases between. This CDR3 is built from 14 residues. Germline lookup yields CDR1 MGHRA and CDR2 YSYEKL. The CDR3 DNA sequence: TGCGCCAGCAGCCCCGGGGCGAACTCCTACGAGCAGTACTTC. Protein: CASSPGANSYEQYF.

The rearrangement links TRBV28 to TRBJ1-4; TRBD1 agrees at 8 bases. The CDR3 is made up of 17 amino acids. With 5 bases clipped from V and 1 base from J, the junction kept 9 bases outside the gene matches. Germline V gene lookup returns CDR1 MDHEN and CDR2 SYDVKM. The CDR3 reads CASSPGQGGLTNEKLFF. The CDR3 DNA sequence: TGTGCCAGCAGTCCTGGACAGGGTGGTTTAACTAATGAAAAACTGTTTTTT.

The chain carries TRBV2 and TRBJ2-6, with D perhaps assigned TRBD1 or TRBD2 (6 bases each). This CDR3 is built from 16 residues. V was clipped by 6 bases and J by 0 bases, with 12 bases between them. The germline CDR1 and CDR2 sequences are SNHLY and FYNNEI. This chain's CDR3 is CASSRPGASGANVLTF. CDR3 DNA sequence: TGTGCCAGCAGCCGCCCGGGGGCCTCTGGGGCCAACGTCCTGACTTTC.

The gene calls are TRBV6-1 and TRBJ2-5, with D perhaps TRBD1 (6 bases). Deletions cut 8 bases from V and 5 bases from J, with 15 bases between. The CDR3 totals 13 residues. Germline CDR1 is MNHNS and CDR2 is SASEGT. This CDR3 reads CASCGDILETQYF. CDR3 nucleotide sequence: TGTGCCAGCTGTGGGGACATCCTGGAGACCCAGTACTTC.

The chain carries TRBV9 and TRBJ2-1, with 9 bases matching TRBD2. V lost 0 bases to trimming and J lost 4 bases; unmatched junction nucleotides: 2. CDR3 length: 15 amino acids. Germline assignment: CDR1 SGDLS and CDR2 YYNGEE. The CDR3 coding sequence is TGTGCCAGCAGCGTAGGCGGGGGGGCGTACAATGAGCAGTTCTTC. It translates to CASSVGGGAYNEQFF.